This T cell receptor beta chain is from a study of T cell responses to AZD1222 COVID-19 vaccine. The assay was immunoSEQ multiplex PCR, and TCRdb's table has in-frame clones only and misses some. The table has 90,000 to 150,000 clones, 88% seen once. Findings of the study overall: Donors were chiefly white British, with a greater number of females, and clonal diversity was perhaps underestimated.

About this clone itself: Its antigen is unidentified.

V lost 4 bases and J lost 8, with 15 bases in between. The CDR3 covers 14 residues. CDR1 is LGHNA and CDR2 is YSLEER in the germline V gene. The chain is built from TRBV4-3 and TRBJ2-1; possibly TRBD1 for D (7 bases). Sequencing used peripheral blood, obtained 28 days after the second AZD1222 dose. This receptor was identified in an adult who received the AZD1222 COVID-19 vaccine. The CDR3 sequence: CASSLGGGMDEQFF. The CDR3 DNA follows: TGCGCCAGCAGCCTAGGAGGGGGCATGGATGAGCAGTTCTTC.